The clone carrying this TCR beta chain has a handful of counts. The data are from a study of T cell changes during pregnancy in multiple sclerosis. The CDR3 is made up of 16 amino acids. Germline V lookup: CDR1 SGDLS, CDR2 YYNGEE. With 0 bases removed from V and 4 bases from J, the gap between germline ends came to 11 bases. The protocol was immunoSEQ multiplex PCR, while the TCRdb copy is restricted to in-frame clones and leaves out a portion. Among around 41,000 clones listed, around 90% were seen once. The origin of this receptor is a female donor in good health, enrolled as a control in a pregnancy study. The sequencing used CD4+ T cells from peripheral blood mononuclear cells, collected in the third trimester of pregnancy. The chain recombines TRBV9 with TRBJ2-6, with a possible D match to TRBD1 (5 bases). The CDR3 protein is CASSVGIGAGANVLTF. The CDR3 DNA sequence: TGTGCCAGCAGCGTAGGGATAGGGGCAGGGGCCAACGTCCTGACTTTC.